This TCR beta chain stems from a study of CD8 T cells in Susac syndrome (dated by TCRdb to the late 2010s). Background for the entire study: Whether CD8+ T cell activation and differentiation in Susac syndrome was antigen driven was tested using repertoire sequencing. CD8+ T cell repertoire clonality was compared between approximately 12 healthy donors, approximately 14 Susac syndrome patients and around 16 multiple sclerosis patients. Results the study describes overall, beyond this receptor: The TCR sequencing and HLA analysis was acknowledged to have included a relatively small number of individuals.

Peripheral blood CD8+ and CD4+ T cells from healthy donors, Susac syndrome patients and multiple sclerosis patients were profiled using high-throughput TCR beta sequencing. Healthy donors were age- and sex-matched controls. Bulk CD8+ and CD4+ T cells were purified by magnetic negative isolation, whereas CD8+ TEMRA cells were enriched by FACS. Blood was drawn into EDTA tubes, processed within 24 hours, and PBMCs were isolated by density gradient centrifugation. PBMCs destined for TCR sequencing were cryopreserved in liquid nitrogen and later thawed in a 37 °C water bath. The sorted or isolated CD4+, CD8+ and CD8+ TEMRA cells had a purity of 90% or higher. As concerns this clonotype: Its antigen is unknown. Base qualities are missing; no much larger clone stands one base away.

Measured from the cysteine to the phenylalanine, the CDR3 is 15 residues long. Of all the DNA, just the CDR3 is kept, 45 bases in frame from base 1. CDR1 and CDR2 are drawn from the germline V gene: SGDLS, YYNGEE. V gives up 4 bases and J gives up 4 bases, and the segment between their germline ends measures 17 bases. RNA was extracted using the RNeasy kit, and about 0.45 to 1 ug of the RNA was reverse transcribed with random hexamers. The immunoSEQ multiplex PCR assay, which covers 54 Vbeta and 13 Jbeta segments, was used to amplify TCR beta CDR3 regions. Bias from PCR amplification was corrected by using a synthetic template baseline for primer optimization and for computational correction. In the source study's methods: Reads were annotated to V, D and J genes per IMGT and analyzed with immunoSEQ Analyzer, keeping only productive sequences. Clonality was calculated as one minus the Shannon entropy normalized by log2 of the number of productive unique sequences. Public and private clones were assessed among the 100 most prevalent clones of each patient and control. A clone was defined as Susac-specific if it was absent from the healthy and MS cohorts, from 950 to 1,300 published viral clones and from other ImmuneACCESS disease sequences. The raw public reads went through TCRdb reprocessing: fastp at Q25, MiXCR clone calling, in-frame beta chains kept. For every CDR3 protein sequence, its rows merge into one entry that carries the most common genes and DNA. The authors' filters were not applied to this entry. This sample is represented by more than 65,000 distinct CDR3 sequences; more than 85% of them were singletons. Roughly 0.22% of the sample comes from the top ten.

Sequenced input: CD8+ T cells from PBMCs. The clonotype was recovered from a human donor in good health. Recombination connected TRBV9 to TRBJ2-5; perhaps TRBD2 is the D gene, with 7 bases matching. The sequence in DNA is TGTGCCAGCAGCTTGGGTGGGGGGGCAGGAGAGACCCAGTACTTC. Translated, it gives CASSLGGGAGETQYF.